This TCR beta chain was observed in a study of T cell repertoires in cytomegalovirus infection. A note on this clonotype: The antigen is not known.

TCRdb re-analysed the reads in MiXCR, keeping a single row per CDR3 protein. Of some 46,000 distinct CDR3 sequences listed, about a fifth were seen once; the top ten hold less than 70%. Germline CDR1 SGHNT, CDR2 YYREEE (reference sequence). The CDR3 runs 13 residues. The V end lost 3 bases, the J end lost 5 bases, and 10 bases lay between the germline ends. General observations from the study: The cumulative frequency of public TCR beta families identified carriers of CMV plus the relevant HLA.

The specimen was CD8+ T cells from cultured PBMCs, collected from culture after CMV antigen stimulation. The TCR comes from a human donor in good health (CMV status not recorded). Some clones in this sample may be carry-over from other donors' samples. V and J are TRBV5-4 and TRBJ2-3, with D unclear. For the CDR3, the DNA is TGTGCCAGCAGCTACGGACGAGGAGATACGCAGTATTTT. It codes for CASSYGRGDTQYF.